Only one count was recorded for the clone carrying this TCR beta chain. These data originate in a study of OX40 agonist ivuxolimab in advanced cancers. Clones were read by immunoSEQ multiplex PCR, and TCRdb kept only the in-frame ones, dropping some. The sample shows 40,000 to 50,000 clones, around 90% of them seen only once. CDR1 and CDR2 (germline): SGDLS, YYNGEE. V gave up 0 bases and J gave up 0 bases; unmatched junction bases: 4. This CDR3 is 16 amino acids long. The rearrangement joins TRBV9 to TRBJ2-5, with 8 bases identical to TRBD2. The material was CD4+ or CD8+ T cells sorted from blood, obtained in a trial of the OX40 agonist ivuxolimab. The clonotype originates from an adult with an advanced solid tumor such as melanoma, head and neck, liver or kidney cancer. This CDR3 is CASSVAGGSYQETQYF. CDR3 DNA: TGTGCCAGCAGCGTAGCGGGGGGGTCGTACCAAGAGACCCAGTACTTC. Variable domain in full (rest from reference TRBV9 and TRBJ2-5): DSGVTQTPKHLITATGQRVTLRCSPRSGDLSVYWYQQSLDQGLQFLIQYYNGEERAKGNILERFSAQQFPDLHSELNLSSLELGDSALYFCASSVAGGSYQETQYFGPGTRLLVL.